This T cell receptor beta chain originates from a study of CD8 T cells in ankylosing spondylitis. The CDR3 is 15 amino acids. V lost 0 bases, J lost 0 bases, and 8 bases lay in between. In germline, CDR1 is SGDLS, CDR2 YYNGEE. In this sample, this clonotype turned up a few times. Its antigen is undetermined. Broader study findings: Among TCR beta sequences, a motif of eight or nine highly homologous variants appeared characteristic of ankylosing spondylitis blood. The clones that were linked to disease were reported to be significantly enriched in matched synovial fluid samples from ankylosing spondylitis patients.

TCRdb re-analysed the 5' RACE reads in MiXCR, keeping a single row per CDR3 protein. In the table there are roughly 440,000 distinct CDR3 sequences, 15% to 20% of which are singletons. Sequencing used blood, either unsorted or a sorted T cell fraction (not recorded which). The TCR originated in a male donor with ankylosing spondylitis. The chain couples TRBV9 to TRBJ2-3; TRBD2 might be the D (6 bases). The CDR3 sequence: CASSVAGDSTDTQYF. In DNA, the CDR3 is TGTGCCAGCAGCGTAGCGGGAGATAGCACAGATACGCAGTATTTT.